The sequence of this T cell receptor beta chain was determined in a study of regulatory T cells in long-lasting Graves disease (dated by TCRdb to the early 2020s). In the study overall: Persistent Graves' disease was defined as antithyroid drug treatment for over 5 years with persistently positive TSH receptor autoantibodies. Peripheral blood TCR sequencing and RNA sequencing compared persistent Graves' disease patients with newly diagnosed Graves' disease patients. The study took place in China and was registered as a clinical trial. A total of roughly 33 samples were covered by TCR sequencing, comprising approximately 13 persistent and around 20 newly diagnosed Graves' disease patients. On average, persistent Graves' disease patients in the clinical cohort had been on antithyroid drugs for around ten years.

This clonotype was detected many times. Its target antigen remains unknown. The input lacks base qualities; no much larger clone sits a single base away. The time point label corresponds to: persistent/refractory GD, antithyroid drugs over 5 years with positive TRAb. For both TCR sequencing and RNA sequencing, RNA was extracted from PBMCs using TRIzol. The diagnosis of Graves' disease was made according to American Thyroid Association guidelines. Patients for the study were recruited at an endocrinology department in Xi'an, China. Each patient gave around 9.2 milliliters of peripheral blood, collected in an EDTA anticoagulant tube. Ficoll Paque Plus density gradient separation was used to isolate PBMCs, and no further T cell sorting was performed. An Agilent 2100 Bioanalyzer and agarose gel were used to assess RNA quality, and a NanoDrop 2000 was used to measure RNA concentration. Library generation was performed with multiplex PCR. These reads were obtained on an Illumina HiSeq 4000. iRepertoire HTBI primers and Arm-PCR amplification of CDR3 regions were used to construct TCR beta libraries. PCR products were gel purified before sequencing. In the authors' own workflow: Gene usage analysis of CDR3 amino acid clonotypes relied on the 62 TRBV and 12 to 15 TRBJ segments identified across samples. COPE and FqMerger were used to merge the filtered high-quality paired reads into contigs. Contigs were aligned with BLAST to IMGT TRBV, TRBD and TRBJ reference genes, and CDR3 was defined per IMGT. Any clonotype with a frequency above 0.1% was counted as a highly expanded clone. Shannon entropy served as the measure of repertoire diversity, while the Gini coefficient captured V-J evenness. A clonotype found in more than one individual was treated as public. TCRdb reprocessing: public reads trimmed at Q25 with fastp, clones called with MiXCR, in-frame beta chains kept. Entries that share a CDR3 protein sequence are merged under the most common genes and DNA. V and J calls and clone size were set by TCRdb, not the authors. The sample table holds about 430,000 distinct CDR3 sequences, of which 20% to 25% were seen once. The ten largest clones capture 14% of the sample.

What the work shows at the level of the full study, not this receptor alone: As a limitation, the authors acknowledged that the small sample size may reduce accuracy. Sequencing and analysis were restricted to the TCR beta chain. Persistent disease showed preferential use of TRBV28, TRBJ1-2 and TRBJ2-5, whereas newly diagnosed disease favored TRBV20-1 and TRBJ2-1. Persistent patients shared more public clonotypes among themselves (around 2,500) than newly diagnosed patients did (about 970). Persistent Graves' disease patients showed lower TCR Shannon entropy and fewer highly expanded clones than newly diagnosed patients, suggesting clonal expansion. The study examined only peripheral blood because the primary lesion, thyroid tissue, could not be accessed.

The CDR3, cysteine through phenylalanine, is 16 amino acids long. Only CDR3 DNA is held: 48 bases, read in frame from base 1. Trimming takes 4 bases from V and 0 bases from J, and the germline ends sit 13 bases apart. From the germline V gene, CDR1 is SNHLY and CDR2 is FYNNEI. The TCR was taken from a female donor with Graves disease. Sequencing used peripheral blood mononuclear cells (PBMCs), obtained when the disease was refractory, from a patient treated with antithyroid drugs. The sequence is built from TRBV2 and TRBJ1-3; too little of a D gene remains to name it. The CDR3 here reads CASSVSLLHSGNTIYF. The DNA sequence reads TGTGCCAGCAGTGTTTCATTACTGCACTCTGGAAACACCATATATTTT.